This T cell receptor (delta chain) was sequenced during a study of γδ T cells in repeated Plasmodium falciparum infection. In the study overall: Samples were taken at baseline, before some infections, and 21 days after each. General observations from the study: Malian donors came from one small rural village, predominantly one ethnic group. Compared with Australian children, Malian Vdelta2-negative repertoires seemed more clonal, less diverse, less shared.

CDR3 length: 15 residues. CDR1 and CDR2 (germline): TSWWSYY, QGS. TRG and TRD sequences were obtained from every sorted gammadelta sample. TCRdb reanalysed the multiplex PCR reads via CATT. The repertoire holds around 57,000 delta-chain clones, around 1.7% seen once, with about 15% in the top ten. Vgamma9/Vdelta2+ and Vdelta2-negative gammadelta T cells were flow-sorted from PBMC for bulk sequencing. At least ten counts were recorded for this clone. No antigen is known for it. It is likely a read error: a sequence one base away is far more abundant. The sample has other DNA sequences that encode this CDR3 too.

This clonotype originated in a pool of human donors (malaria-infected and uninfected, not separated). The chain links TRDV1 to TRDJ1; 7 bases are shared with TRDD3. The sample consisted of gamma-delta T cells from blood. The CDR3 DNA is TGCGCTCTTGGGGAACGAGGGATACACACCGATAAACTCATCTTT. Translated, it gives CALGERGIHTDKLIF.